The text below deals with one T cell receptor beta chain. The ends lost 6 bases at V and 3 bases at J; junction bases unmatched: 4. Germline CDR1 is MNHEY and CDR2 is SVGAGI. CDR3 length: 13 amino acids. Clones were read by immunoSEQ multiplex PCR, and TCRdb kept only the in-frame ones, dropping some. This sample carries a few hundred thousand clones, about 83% of them seen once, and the ten largest clones take about 9.4%. This sample is part of a study of blood T cell repertoires in COVID-19. The sample comprised PBMCs or T cells enriched from blood (not recorded which). The V call is TRBV6-5, the J call TRBJ1-2; the match to TRBD1 covers 7 bases. The clonotype was recovered from a woman aged 45-65 years who had recovered from COVID-19. The CDR3 loop reads CASRQGLDYGYTF. The CDR3 region has the DNA TGTGCCAGCAGACAGGGGTTGGACTATGGCTACACCTTC.